These T cell receptor beta chains were read from a single sample in a study of human versus mouse CDR3 diversity and MHC coevolution. This table comes from immunoSEQ multiplex PCR, and its TCRdb copy is limited to in-frame clones, with some not included. Of around 74,000 clones listed, 85% to 95% are singletons. The sequencing input was naive CD4+ T cells from blood. The receptors were sampled from a person between 25 and 69 years old in good health. The CDR3 runs from the conserved cysteine through the conserved F or W. A D gene is named only where the DNA matches it firmly. Clone size is stated in some rows and not others, as once, few, many or a class when expanded.

v_gene,j_gene,d_gene,abundance,CDR3nt,CDR3aa
TRBV4-1,TRBJ1-2,TRBD1,NA,TGCGCCAGCAGCCAAGATAGGGACAGGGATAACTATGGCTACACCTTC,CASSQDRDRDNYGYTF
TRBV25-1,TRBJ2-5,NA,NA,TGTGCCAGCTCCCTTGGAGGGCTCGGAACCCAGTACTTC,CASSLGGLGTQYF
TRBV7-9,TRBJ2-5,NA,NA,TGTGCCAGCAGCTCCTGGACATTAACCCAAGAGACCCAGTACTTC,CASSSWTLTQETQYF
TRBV27,TRBJ2-1,NA,NA,TGTGCCAGCAGTTATGGGCAGGGGTCCTACAATGAGCAGTTCTTC,CASSYGQGSYNEQFF
TRBV20-1,TRBJ2-7,NA,NA,TGCAGTGCAACGGACACCTACGAGCAGTACTTC,CSATDTYEQYF
TRBV6-1,TRBJ1-2,TRBD1,NA,TGTGCCAGCAGTCCCCTTGGGACAGGGCGAGGGGGCTACACCTTC,CASSPLGTGRGGYTF
TRBV11-2,TRBJ2-7,NA,NA,TGTGCCAGCAGCTTAATTGGGCTAGCGAGCGAGCAGTACTTC,CASSLIGLASEQYF
TRBV11-2,TRBJ2-7,NA,NA,TGTGCCAGCAGCTTATTCGCGGGACTTACCTACGAGCAGTACTTC,CASSLFAGLTYEQYF
TRBV7-2,TRBJ2-3,NA,NA,TGTGCCAGCAGCTTAGGAGGTATTGACACAGATACGCAGTATTTT,CASSLGGIDTDTQYF
TRBV5-1,TRBJ2-7,TRBD2,NA,TGCGCCAGCAGCTTAAGCGGGGCCCCGTACGAGCAGTACTTC,CASSLSGAPYEQYF
TRBV5-4,TRBJ1-1,TRBD1,once,TGTGCCAGCAGCGGTGGACAGGGGGAGACTGAAGCTTTCTTT,CASSGGQGETEAFF
TRBV19,TRBJ2-1,TRBD1,NA,TGTGCCAGTTCGTCAGGGGGCACTCTGTCCTACAATGAGCAGTTCTTC,CASSSGGTLSYNEQFF
TRBV30,TRBJ2-3,NA,NA,TGTGCCTGGAGTGTAATAACTACAGATACGCAGTATTTT,CAWSVITTDTQYF